The present T cell receptor beta chain was sequenced within a study of shared clonotypes between healthy human individuals. Broader study findings: An expected dependence of interdonor clonotype sharing on sequencing depth was noted.

This CDR3 spans 16 amino acids. Trimming took 5 bases from V and 5 from J, leaving 18 bases between them. Germline V gene sequence: CDR1 LNHDA, CDR2 SQIVND (reference sequence). In regard to this clone: Its antigen is as yet unknown.

Assay used: immunoSEQ multiplex PCR; TCRdb lists only in-frame clones, some missing. The sample carries some 2.4 million clones, more than 85% recorded once. Specimen: naive CD4+ T cells from PBMCs. Subset indicated: CD45RA+ positively selected. The chain has TRBV19 and TRBJ1-4; a possible D gene is TRBD1 (5 bases). The sequence was obtained from a man younger than 30 in good health. Some clones in this sample may be carry-over from other donors' samples. The CDR3 DNA is TGTGCCAGTAGTTCTACCTGGTTCGGGGGAAATGAAAAACTGTTTTTT. It translates to CASSSTWFGGNEKLFF.